This T cell receptor (beta chain) was obtained from a study of T-cell reconstitution after alpha-beta-depleted transplantation in children. Germline values: CDR1 SQVTM, CDR2 ANQGSEA. The CDR3 contains 12 residues. Unique molecular identifiers were used in preparing the TCRbeta library. TCRdb re-called the PCR reads through MiXCR, storing one row per CDR3 protein. The sample includes hundreds of thousands of distinct CDR3 sequences, roughly 24% of them seen just once. This clonotype was observed at least ten times. An end of the junction does not agree with germline; a read error may underlie this. The sequence came from a boy in the first two years of life who had a stem cell transplant for acute myeloid leukemia, so the T cells may come from the graft donor. Sequencing used PBMCs, mostly from graft donor cells, obtained 360 days after TCRalphabeta/CD19-depleted stem cell transplant. The gene calls are TRBV29-1 and TRBJ2-1; no clear D gene. This CDR3 reads CSVDPPRHNDIF. The CDR3 coding sequence is TGCAGCGTTGATCCACCCAGGCACAATGACATCTTC.